The source of this TCR beta chain is a study of blood T cell repertoires in COVID-19. Living in 24 US areas, the participants were between roughly 18 and 90 years of age. Each recovered donor of Cohort 3 presented with two negative PCRs, clearance, or symptom resolution. The CDR3 has 15 amino acids. CDR1 MDHEN and CDR2 SYDVKM come from the germline V gene. Trimming removed 3 bases from V and 0 bases from J, with 9 bases in between. Study processing details: Using reference gene primer amplification, nucleated cell counts were estimated. Assay used: immunoSEQ multiplex PCR; TCRdb lists only in-frame clones, some missing. That table is the source of V, J and clone size, and D and trimming were worked out from the DNA. The data hold about 210,000 clones, with approximately 88% observed a single time.

The receptor comes from a woman aged 18 to 35 who had recovered from COVID-19. Sequencing input: PBMCs or T cells enriched from blood (not recorded which). This chain links TRBV28 with TRBJ1-5; a possible D gene is TRBD1 (5 bases). This CDR3 is CASSLPGDSNQPQHF. CDR3 nucleotide sequence: TGTGCCAGCAGTTTGCCGGGGGATAGCAATCAGCCCCAGCATTTT.